This T cell receptor beta chain was obtained from a study of blood T cell repertoires in COVID-19. Background on the study: The United States, Italy and Spain supplied acute and convalescent COVID-19 samples.

There are 18 residues in the CDR3. Germline V gene data show CDR1 as SGHRS and CDR2 as YFSETQ. V lost 1 base and J 4 bases, leaving 22 bases between the germline ends. Under the authors' procedure: From reference gene primer amplification, estimates of nucleated cell counts were derived. Clones were sequenced by immunoSEQ multiplex PCR, and TCRdb holds only the in-frame ones, with some missing. D and trimming come from the DNA, and the V and J calls and clone size come from that table. The table lists approximately 390,000 clones, about 90% of them singletons. The J gene is TRBJ2-3, the V gene TRBV5-1; D is possibly TRBD2 (6 bases). The sample was peripheral blood. This clonotype was obtained from a man aged 18 to 29 with active or convalescent COVID-19. In DNA, the CDR3 is TGCGCCAGCAGCTTGATCTATTTAGTCGGAGCGGGCGCAGATACGCAGTATTTT. Protein product: CASSLIYLVGAGADTQYF.